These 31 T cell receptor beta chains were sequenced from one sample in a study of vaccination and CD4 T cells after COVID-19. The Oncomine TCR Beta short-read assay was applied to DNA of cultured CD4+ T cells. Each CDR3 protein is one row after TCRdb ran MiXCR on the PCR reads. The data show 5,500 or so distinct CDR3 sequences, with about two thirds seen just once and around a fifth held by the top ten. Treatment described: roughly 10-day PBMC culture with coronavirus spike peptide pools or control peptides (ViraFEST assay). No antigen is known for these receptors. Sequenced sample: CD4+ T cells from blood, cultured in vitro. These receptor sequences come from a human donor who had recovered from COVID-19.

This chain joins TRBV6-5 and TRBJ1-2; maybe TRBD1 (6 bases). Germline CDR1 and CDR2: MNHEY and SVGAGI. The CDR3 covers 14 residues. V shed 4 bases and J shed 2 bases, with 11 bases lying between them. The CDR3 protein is CASSLRGANYGYTF. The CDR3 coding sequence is TGTGCCAGCAGTTTGAGGGGGGCAAACTATGGCTACACCTTC.

CDR3 DNA sequence: TGCAGTGCTAGACCAGCAGGGAGGTCAGGGTATGGCTACACCTTC. This gives the protein CSARPAGRSGYGYTF. The chain uses TRBV20-1 and TRBJ1-2, with TRBD1 as a possible D gene (5 bases). Per the germline V gene, CDR1 is DFQATT and CDR2 is SNEGSKA (reference sequence). CDR3 length: 15 residues. V lost 2 bases, J lost 5 bases, and 18 bases lay in between.

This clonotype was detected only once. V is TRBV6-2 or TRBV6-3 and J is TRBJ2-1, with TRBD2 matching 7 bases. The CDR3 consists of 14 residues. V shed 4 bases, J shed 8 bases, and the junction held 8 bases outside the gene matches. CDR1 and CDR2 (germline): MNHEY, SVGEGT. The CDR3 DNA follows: TGTGCCAGCAGTTCTCCAGCGGGGAGGCATGAGCAGTTCTTC. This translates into CASSSPAGRHEQFF.

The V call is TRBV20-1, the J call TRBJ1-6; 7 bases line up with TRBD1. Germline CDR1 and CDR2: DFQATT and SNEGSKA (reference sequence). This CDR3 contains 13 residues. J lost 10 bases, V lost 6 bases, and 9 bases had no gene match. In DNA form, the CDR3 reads TGCAGTGCCATAGACAGGGAGGGATCACCCCTCCACTTT. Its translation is CSAIDREGSPLHF.

The CDR3 is CASSTSSTDTQYF. CDR3 DNA sequence: TGTGCCAGCAGCACATCTAGCACAGATACGCAGTATTTT. This chain links TRBV7-3 with TRBJ2-3; D not resolved. Trimming left V 5 bases short and J 0 bases short, with 6 bases between. The CDR3 length is 13 residues. CDR1 SGHTA and CDR2 FQGTGA come from the germline V gene.

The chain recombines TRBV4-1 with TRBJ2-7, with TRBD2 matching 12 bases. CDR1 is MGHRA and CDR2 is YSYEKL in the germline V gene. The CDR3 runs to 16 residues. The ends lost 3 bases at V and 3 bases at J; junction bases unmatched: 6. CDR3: CASSQGLAGRDYEQYF. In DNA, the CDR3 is TGCGCCAGCAGCCAGGGACTAGCGGGTAGGGACTACGAGCAGTACTTC.

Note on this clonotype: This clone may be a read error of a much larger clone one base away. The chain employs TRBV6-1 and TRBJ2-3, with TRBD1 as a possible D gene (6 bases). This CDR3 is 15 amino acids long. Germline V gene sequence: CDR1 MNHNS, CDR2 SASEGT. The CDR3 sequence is CASSLGRELTGTQYF. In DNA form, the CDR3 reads TGTGCCAGCAGCCTGGGACGCGAGTTGACAGGTACGCAGTATTTT.

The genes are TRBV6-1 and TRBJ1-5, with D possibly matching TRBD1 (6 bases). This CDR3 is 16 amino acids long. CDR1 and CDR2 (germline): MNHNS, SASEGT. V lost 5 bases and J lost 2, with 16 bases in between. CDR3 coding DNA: TGTGCCAGCAGTAATCCCCACAGGGCTGGCAATCAGCCCCAGCATTTT. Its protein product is CASSNPHRAGNQPQHF.

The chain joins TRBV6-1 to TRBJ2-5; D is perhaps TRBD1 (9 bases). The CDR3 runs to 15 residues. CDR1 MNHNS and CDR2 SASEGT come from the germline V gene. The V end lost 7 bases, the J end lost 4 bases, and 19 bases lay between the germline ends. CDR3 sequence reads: CASNGGGQGRETQYF. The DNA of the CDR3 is TGTGCCAGCAACGGGGGGGGACAGGGAAGAGAGACCCAGTACTTC.

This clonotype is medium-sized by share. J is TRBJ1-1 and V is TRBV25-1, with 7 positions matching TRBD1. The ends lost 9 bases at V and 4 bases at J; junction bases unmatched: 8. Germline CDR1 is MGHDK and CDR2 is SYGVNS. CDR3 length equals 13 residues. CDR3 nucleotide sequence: TGTGCCAGTAAAACGCCAGGGGGCACTGAAGCTTTCTTT. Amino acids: CASKTPGGTEAFF. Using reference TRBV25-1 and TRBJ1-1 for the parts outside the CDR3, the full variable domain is EADIYQTPRYLVIGTGKKITLECSQTMGHDKMYWYQQDPGMELHLIHYSYGVNSTEKGDLSSESTVSRIRTEHFPLTLESARPSHTSQYLCASKTPGGTEAFFGQGTRLTVV.

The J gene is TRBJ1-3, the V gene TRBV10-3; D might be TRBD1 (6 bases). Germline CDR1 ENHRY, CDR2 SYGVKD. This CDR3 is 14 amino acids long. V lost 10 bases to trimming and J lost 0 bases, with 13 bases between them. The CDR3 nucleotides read TGTGCCACCCAAACAGGGATCTCTGGAAACACCATATATTTT. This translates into CATQTGISGNTIYF.

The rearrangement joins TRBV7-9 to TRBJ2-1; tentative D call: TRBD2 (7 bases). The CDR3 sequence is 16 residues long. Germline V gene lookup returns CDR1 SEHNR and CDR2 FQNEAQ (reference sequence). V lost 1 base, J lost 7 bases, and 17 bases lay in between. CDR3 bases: TGTGCCAGCAGCTTAGGGGGAAGTCGGGGGGCGAATGAGCAGTTCTTC. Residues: CASSLGGSRGANEQFF.

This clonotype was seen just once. The CDR3: CASTRQGSDTEAFF. The CDR3 nucleotides are TGTGCCAGCACCCGACAGGGAAGTGACACTGAAGCTTTCTTT. V and J are TRBV27 and TRBJ1-1; 7 bases match TRBD1. Trimming took 7 bases from V and 3 from J; bases not matched to a gene: 8. The germline gives CDR1 MNHEY, CDR2 SMNVEV (reference sequence). This CDR3 comprises 14 residues.

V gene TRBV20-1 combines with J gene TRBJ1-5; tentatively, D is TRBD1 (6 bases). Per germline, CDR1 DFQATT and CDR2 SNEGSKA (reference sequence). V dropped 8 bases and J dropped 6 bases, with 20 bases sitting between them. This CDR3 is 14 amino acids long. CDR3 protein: CSTWEAGDLQPQHF. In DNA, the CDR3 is TGCAGTACCTGGGAGGCAGGGGATCTTCAGCCCCAGCATTTT.

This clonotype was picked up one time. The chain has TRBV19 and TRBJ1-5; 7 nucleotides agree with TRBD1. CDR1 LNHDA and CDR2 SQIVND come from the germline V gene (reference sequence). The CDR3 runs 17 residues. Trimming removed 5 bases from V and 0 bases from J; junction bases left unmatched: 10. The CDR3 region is CASSSVRDRYSNQPQHF. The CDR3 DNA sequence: TGTGCCAGTAGTTCCGTCCGGGACAGATATAGCAATCAGCCCCAGCATTTT.

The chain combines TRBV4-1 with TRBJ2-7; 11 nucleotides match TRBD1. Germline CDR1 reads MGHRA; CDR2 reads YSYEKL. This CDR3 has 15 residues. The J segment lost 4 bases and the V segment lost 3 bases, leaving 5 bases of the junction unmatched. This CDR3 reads CASSHGQGARYEQYF. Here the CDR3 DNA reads TGCGCCAGCAGCCACGGACAGGGGGCAAGGTACGAGCAGTACTTC.

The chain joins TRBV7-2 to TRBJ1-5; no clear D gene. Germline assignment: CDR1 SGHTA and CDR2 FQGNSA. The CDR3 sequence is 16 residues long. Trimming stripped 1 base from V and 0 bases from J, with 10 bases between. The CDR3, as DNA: TGTGCCAGCAGCTTAGGGGCAGTAGATAGCAATCAGCCCCAGCATTTT. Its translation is CASSLGAVDSNQPQHF.

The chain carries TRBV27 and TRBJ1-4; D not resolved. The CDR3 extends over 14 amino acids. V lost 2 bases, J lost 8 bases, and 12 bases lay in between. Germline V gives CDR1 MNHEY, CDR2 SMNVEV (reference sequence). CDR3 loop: CASSLHRGQEKLFF. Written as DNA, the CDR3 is TGTGCCAGCAGTTTACACAGAGGGCAAGAAAAACTGTTTTTT.

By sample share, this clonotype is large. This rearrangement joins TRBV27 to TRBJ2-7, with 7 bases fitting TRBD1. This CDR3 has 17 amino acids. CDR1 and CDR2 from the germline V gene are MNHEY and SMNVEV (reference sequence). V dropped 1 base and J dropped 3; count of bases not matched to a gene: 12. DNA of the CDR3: TGTGCCAGCAGTTTATATCCCCCAGGGACAGCCGGCTACGAGCAGTACTTC. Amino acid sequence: CASSLYPPGTAGYEQYF.

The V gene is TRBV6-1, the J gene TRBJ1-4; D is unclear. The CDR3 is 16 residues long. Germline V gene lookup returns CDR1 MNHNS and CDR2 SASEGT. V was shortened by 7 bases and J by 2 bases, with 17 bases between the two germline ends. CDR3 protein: CASNLGSLGTNEKLFF. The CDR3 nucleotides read TGTGCCAGCAACTTAGGGTCACTTGGGACTAATGAAAAACTGTTTTTT.

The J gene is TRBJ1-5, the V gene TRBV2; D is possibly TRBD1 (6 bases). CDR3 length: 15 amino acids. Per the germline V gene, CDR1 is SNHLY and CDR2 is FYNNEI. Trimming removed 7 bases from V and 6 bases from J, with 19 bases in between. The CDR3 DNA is TGTGCCAGCACCCTCTCTGGGGGGCGGTCTCAGCCCCAGCATTTT. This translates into CASTLSGGRSQPQHF.

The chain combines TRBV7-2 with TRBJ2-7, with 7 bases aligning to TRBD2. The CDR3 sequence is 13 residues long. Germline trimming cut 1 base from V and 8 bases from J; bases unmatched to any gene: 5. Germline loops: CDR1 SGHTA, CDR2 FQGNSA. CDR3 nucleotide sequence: TGTGCCAGCAGCTTAGAGCGGGGAGGCAAGCAGTACTTC. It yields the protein CASSLERGGKQYF.

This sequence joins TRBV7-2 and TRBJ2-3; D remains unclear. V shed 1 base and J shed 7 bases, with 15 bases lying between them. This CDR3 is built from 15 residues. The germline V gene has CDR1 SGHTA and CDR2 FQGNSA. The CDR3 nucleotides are TGTGCCAGCAGCTTAGAGGCCCCCCAGCGCAATACGCAGTATTTT. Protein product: CASSLEAPQRNTQYF.

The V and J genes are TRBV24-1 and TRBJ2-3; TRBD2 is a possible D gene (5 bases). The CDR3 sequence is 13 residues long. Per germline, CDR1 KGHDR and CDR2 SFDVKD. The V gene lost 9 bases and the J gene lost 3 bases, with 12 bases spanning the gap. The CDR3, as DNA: TGTGCCACCGGAGGCGTAGTTACAGATACGCAGTATTTT. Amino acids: CATGGVVTDTQYF.

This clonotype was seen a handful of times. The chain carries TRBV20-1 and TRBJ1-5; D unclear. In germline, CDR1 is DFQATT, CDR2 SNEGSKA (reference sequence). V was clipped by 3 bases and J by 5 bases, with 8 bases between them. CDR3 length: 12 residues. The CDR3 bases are TGCAGTGCTAGTATCGGGGATCAGCCCCAGCATTTT. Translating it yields CSASIGDQPQHF.

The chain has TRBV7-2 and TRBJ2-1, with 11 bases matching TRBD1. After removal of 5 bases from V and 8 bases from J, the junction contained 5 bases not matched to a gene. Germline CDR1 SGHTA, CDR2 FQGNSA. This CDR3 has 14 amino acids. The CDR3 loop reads CASSVGQGAYEQFF. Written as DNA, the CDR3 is TGTGCCAGCAGCGTAGGACAGGGGGCCTATGAGCAGTTCTTC.

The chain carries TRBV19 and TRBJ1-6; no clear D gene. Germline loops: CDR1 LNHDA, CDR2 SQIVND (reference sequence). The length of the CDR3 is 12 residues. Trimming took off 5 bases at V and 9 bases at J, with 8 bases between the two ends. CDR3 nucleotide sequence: TGTGCCAGTAGTGAGTGGGGTTCACCCCTCCACTTT. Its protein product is CASSEWGSPLHF.

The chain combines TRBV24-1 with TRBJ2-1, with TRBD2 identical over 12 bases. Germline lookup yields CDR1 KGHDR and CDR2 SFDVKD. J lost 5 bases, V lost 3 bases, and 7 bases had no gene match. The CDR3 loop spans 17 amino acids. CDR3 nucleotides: TGTGCCACCAGTGATATCGGGACTAGCGGGCTTCACAATGAGCAGTTCTTC. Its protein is CATSDIGTSGLHNEQFF.

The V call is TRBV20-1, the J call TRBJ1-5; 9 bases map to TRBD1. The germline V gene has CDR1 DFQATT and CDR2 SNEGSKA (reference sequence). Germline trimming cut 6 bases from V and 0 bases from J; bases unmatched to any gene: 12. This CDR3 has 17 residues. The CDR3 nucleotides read TGCAGTGCGAAACAGGGGGCTGGATTCGGTAGCAATCAGCCCCAGCATTTT. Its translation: CSAKQGAGFGSNQPQHF.

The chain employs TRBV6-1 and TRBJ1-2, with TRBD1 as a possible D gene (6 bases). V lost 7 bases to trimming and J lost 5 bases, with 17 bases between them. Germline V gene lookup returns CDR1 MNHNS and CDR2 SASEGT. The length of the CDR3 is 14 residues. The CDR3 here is CASNAGGVKYGYTF. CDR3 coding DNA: TGTGCCAGCAATGCGGGGGGCGTGAAATATGGCTACACCTTC.

The CDR3 is CSAGRGARADTQYF. CDR3 DNA sequence: TGCAGTGCTGGAAGGGGGGCGCGCGCAGATACGCAGTATTTT. The V gene is TRBV20-1, the J gene TRBJ2-3; D is tentatively TRBD1 or TRBD2 (6 bases each). This CDR3 is built from 14 residues. The V end lost 5 bases, the J end lost 4 bases, and 16 bases lay between the germline ends. Germline CDR1 is DFQATT and CDR2 is SNEGSKA (reference sequence).